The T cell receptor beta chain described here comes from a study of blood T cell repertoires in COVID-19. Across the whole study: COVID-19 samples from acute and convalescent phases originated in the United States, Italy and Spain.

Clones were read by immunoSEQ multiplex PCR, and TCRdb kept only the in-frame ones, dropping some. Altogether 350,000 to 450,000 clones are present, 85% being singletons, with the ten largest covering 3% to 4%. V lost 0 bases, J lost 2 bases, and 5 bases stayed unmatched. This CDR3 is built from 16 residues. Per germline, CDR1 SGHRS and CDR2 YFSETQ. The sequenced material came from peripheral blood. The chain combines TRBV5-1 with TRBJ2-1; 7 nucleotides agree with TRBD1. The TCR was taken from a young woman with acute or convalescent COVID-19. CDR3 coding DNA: TGCGCCAGCAGCTTGGAATGGACAGGAACCTACAATGAGCAGTTCTTC. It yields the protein CASSLEWTGTYNEQFF.